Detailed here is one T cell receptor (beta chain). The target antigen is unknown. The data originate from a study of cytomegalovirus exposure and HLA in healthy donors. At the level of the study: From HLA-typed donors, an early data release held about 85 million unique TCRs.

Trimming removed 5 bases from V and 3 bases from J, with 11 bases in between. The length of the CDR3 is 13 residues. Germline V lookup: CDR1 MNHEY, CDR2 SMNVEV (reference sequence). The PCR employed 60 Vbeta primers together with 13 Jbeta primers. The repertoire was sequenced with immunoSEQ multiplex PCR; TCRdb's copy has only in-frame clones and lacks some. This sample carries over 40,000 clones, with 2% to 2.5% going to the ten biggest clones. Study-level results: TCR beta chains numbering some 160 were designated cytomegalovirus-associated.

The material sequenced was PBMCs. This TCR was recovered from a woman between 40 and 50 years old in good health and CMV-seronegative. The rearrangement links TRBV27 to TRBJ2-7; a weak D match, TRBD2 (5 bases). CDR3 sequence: CASSPSRGYEQYF. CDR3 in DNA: TGTGCCAGCAGTCCGTCTCGGGGCTACGAGCAGTACTTC.